One and the same sample provided the 9 T cell receptor beta chains below, sequenced in a study of cytomegalovirus exposure and HLA in healthy donors. Use of 60 Vbeta and 13 Jbeta primers characterized the PCR. The data were produced by immunoSEQ multiplex PCR, yet TCRdb's version contains in-frame clones alone and is incomplete. The sample carries around 190,000 clones, 60% to 80% recorded once. The specimen was PBMCs. The receptors stem from a woman under 30 in good health and CMV-seronegative.

This clone has only one observation. The chain couples TRBV7-2 to TRBJ1-1, with TRBD1 as a possible D gene (5 bases). Trimming left V 5 bases short and J 1 base short, with 20 bases between. This CDR3 comprises 17 residues. Germline loops: CDR1 SGHTA, CDR2 FQGNSA. The CDR3 protein is CASSVKDLGVGNTEAFF. DNA for the CDR3: TGTGCCAGCAGCGTAAAAGATCTAGGGGTTGGGAACACTGAAGCTTTCTTT. Full variable domain (missing parts from reference TRBV7-2 and TRBJ1-1): GAGVSQSPSNKVTEKGKDVELRCDPISGHTALYWYRQSLGQGLEFLIYFQGNSAPDKSGLPSDRFSAERTGGSVSTLTIQRTQQEDSAVYLCASSVKDLGVGNTEAFFGQGTRLTVV.

This clone occurred a few times. At one end, the junction sequence differs from germline, possibly due to a read error. V is TRBV6-1 and J is TRBJ2-7, with TRBD1 as a possible D gene (6 bases). The CDR3 is 15 amino acids. Germline CDR1 reads MNHNS; CDR2 reads SASEGT. CDR3 in amino acids: CASTKTGKASHEQYF. CDR3 DNA sequence: TGTGCCAGCACCAAAACAGGGAAAGCCTCCCACGAGCAGTACTTC.

This sequence joins TRBV6-5 and TRBJ2-5, with 8 bases identical to TRBD1. Germline CDR1 is MNHEY and CDR2 is SVGAGI. This CDR3 spans 14 amino acids. V was clipped by 5 bases and J by 7 bases; unmatched bases: 9. The CDR3 loop is CASSETGVVRTQYF. CDR3 sequence (DNA): TGTGCCAGCAGTGAGACAGGGGTCGTTAGGACCCAGTACTTC.

In the case of this clone: Mismatch with germline at one junction end may stem from a read error. The V call is TRBV5-6, the J call TRBJ1-2; TRBD1 might be the D (5 bases). Germline V gives CDR1 SGHDT, CDR2 YYEEEE. The CDR3 has 14 residues. The CDR3 is CASSLFEDILPANF. The CDR3 region has the DNA TGTGCCAGCAGCTTGTTTGAGGACATCTTACCGGCGAACTTC.

The V call is TRBV27, the J call TRBJ1-5; 9 bases fit TRBD1. The V gene's germline CDR1 is MNHEY and CDR2 SMNVEV (reference sequence). Germline trimming cut 6 bases from V and 4 bases from J; bases unmatched to any gene: 4. The CDR3 runs to 14 residues. The CDR3 sequence is CASRDGTGNQPQHF. In DNA, the CDR3 is TGTGCCAGCAGAGACGGGACAGGGAATCAGCCCCAGCATTTT.

This clone was recorded only once. CDR3 loop: CAITKGDTQYF. DNA of the CDR3: TGTGCCATCACCAAGGGGGATACGCAGTATTTT. The chain combines TRBV27 with TRBJ2-3, with D possibly being TRBD1 (5 bases). In germline, CDR1 is MNHEY, CDR2 SMNVEV (reference sequence). The CDR3 runs 11 residues. Between the trimmed V and J ends, which lost 10 bases and 6 bases, there was a span of 11 bases.

Comments on this clone: Other DNA sequences of this sample code for an identical CDR3. The rearrangement uses TRBV25-1 and TRBJ2-1; 10 bases are a match to TRBD2. Germline CDR1 is MGHDK and CDR2 is SYGVNS. The junction had 2 bases not matched to a gene; V was cut back by 2 bases and J by 4 bases. This CDR3 is built from 15 residues. CDR3 region: CASSETSGKYNEQFF. The CDR3 region has the DNA TGTGCCAGCAGTGAAACTAGCGGGAAGTACAATGAGCAGTTCTTC.

The CDR3 reads CASSDRTGDNEQFF. The CDR3 DNA sequence: TGTGCCAGTAGTGACAGGACAGGGGACAATGAGCAGTTCTTC. The chain carries TRBV19 and TRBJ2-1, with 9 bases matching TRBD1. This CDR3 has 14 amino acids. V was pared by 5 bases and J by 5 bases, with 4 bases of the junction left unmatched. CDR1 LNHDA and CDR2 SQIVND come from the germline V gene (reference sequence).

The CDR3 bases are TGTGCCAGCAGTTTCCTGAACAGTAGACAGCCCCAGCATTTT. Translation: CASSFLNSRQPQHF. The chain joins TRBV27 to TRBJ1-5; D not certain. CDR1 and CDR2 from the germline V gene are MNHEY and SMNVEV (reference sequence). CDR3 length: 14 amino acids. The germline V and J ends were trimmed by 3 bases and 7 bases, with 13 bases remaining between them.